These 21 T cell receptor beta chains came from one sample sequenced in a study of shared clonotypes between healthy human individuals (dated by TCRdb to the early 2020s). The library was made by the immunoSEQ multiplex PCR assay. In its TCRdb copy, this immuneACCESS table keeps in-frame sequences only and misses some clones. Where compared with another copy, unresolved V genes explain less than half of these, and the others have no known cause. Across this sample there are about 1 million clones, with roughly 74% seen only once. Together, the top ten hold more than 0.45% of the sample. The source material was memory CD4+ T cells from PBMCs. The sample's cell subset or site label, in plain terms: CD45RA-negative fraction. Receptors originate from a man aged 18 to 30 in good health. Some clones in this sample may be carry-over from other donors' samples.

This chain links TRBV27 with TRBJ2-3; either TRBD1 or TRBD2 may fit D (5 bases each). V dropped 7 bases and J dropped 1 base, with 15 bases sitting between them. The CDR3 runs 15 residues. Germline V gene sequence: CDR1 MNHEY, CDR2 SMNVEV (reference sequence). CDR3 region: CASTSWGKGTDTQYF. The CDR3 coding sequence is TGTGCCAGCACCTCTTGGGGGAAGGGCACAGATACGCAGTATTTT.

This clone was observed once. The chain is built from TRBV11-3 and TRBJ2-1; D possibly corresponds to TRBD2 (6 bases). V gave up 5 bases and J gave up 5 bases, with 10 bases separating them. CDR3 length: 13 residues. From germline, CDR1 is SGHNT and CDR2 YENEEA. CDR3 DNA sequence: TGTGCCAGCAGCCCCGAGCGGGACAATGAGCAGTTCTTC. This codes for CASSPERDNEQFF.

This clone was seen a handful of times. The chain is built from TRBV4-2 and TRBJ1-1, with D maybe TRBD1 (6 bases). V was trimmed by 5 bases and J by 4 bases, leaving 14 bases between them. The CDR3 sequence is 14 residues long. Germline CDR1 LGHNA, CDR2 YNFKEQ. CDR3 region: CASSDPTGTTEAFF. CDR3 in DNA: TGTGCCAGCAGCGACCCCACAGGGACCACTGAAGCTTTCTTT.

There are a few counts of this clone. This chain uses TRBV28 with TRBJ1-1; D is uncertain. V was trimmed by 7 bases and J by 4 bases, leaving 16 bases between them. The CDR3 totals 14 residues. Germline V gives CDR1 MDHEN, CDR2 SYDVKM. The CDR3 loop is CASKISGIGTEAFF. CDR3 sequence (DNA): TGTGCCAGCAAAATATCAGGTATAGGCACTGAAGCTTTCTTT.

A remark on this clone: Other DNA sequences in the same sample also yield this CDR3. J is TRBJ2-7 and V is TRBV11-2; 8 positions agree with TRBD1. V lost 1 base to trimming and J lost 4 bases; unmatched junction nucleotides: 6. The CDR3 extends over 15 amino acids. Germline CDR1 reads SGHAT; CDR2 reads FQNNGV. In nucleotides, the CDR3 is TGTGCCAGCAGCTTAGTGCAGGGGGCAACGTACGAGCAGTACTTC. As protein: CASSLVQGATYEQYF. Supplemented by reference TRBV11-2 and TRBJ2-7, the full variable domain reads EAGVAQSPRYKIIEKRQSVAFWCNPISGHATLYWYQQILGQGPKLLIQFQNNGVVDDSQLPKDRFSAERLKGVDSTLKIQPAKLEDSAVYLCASSLVQGATYEQYFGPGTRLTVT.

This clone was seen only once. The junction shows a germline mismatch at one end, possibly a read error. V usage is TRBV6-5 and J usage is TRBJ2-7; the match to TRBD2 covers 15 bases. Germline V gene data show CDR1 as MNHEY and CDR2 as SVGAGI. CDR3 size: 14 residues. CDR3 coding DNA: TGTGCCAGCAGGCCTCCGGGACTAGCGGGAGGCGATTGCTTC. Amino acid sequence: CASRPPGLAGGDCF.

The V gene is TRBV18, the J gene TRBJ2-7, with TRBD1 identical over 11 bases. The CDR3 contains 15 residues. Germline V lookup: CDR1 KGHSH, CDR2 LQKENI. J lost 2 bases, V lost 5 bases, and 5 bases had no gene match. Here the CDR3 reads CASSTGTGGAYEQYF. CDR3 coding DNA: TGTGCCAGCTCAACAGGGACAGGGGGAGCCTACGAGCAGTACTTC.

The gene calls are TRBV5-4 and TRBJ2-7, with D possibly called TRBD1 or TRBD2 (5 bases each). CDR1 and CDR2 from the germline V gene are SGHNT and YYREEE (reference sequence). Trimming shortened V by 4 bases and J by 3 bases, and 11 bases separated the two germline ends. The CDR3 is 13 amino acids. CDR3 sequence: CASSTRDLYEQYF. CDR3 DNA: TGTGCCAGCAGCACCCGGGACCTCTACGAGCAGTACTTC.

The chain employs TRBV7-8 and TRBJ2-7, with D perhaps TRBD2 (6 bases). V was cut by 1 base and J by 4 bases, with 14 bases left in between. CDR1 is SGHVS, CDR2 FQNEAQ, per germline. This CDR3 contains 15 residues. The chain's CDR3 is CASSLGGDFGYEQYF. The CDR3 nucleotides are TGTGCCAGCAGCTTAGGGGGGGACTTTGGATACGAGCAGTACTTC.

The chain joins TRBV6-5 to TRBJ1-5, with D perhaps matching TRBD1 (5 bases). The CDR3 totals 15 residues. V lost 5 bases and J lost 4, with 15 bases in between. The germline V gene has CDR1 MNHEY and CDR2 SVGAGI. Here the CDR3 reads CASSLRSGENQPQHF. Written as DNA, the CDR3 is TGTGCCAGCAGTCTAAGATCGGGGGAAAATCAGCCCCAGCATTTT.

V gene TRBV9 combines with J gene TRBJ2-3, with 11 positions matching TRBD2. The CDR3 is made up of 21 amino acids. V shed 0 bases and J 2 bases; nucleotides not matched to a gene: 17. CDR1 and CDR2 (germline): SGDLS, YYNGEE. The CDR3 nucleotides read TGTGCCAGCAGCGTAGGTGCCGAGGGGGCTAGGACTAGCGGGTACACAGATACGCAGTATTTT. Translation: CASSVGAEGARTSGYTDTQYF.

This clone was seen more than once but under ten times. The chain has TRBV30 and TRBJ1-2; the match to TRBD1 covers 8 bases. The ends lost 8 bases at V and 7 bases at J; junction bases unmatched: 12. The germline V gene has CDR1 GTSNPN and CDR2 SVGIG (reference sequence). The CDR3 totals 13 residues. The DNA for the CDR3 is TGTGCCCTGCGGACAGGGAAGGCGGCTGGCTACACCTTC. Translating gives CALRTGKAAGYTF.

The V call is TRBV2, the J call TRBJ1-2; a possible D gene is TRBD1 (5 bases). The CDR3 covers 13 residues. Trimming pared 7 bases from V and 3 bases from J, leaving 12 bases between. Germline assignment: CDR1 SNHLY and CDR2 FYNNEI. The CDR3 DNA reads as TGTGCCAGCACTTTAGGGGAGGACTATGGCTACACCTTC. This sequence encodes CASTLGEDYGYTF.

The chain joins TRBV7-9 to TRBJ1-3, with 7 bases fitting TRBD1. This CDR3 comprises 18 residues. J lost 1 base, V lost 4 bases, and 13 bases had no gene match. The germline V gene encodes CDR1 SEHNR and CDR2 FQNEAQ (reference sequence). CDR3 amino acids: CASSSTGEGSYSGNTIYF. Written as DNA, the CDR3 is TGTGCCAGCAGCTCCACAGGGGAAGGTTCGTATTCTGGAAACACCATATATTTT.

The CDR3 protein is CASSKSGTQTYEQYF. The CDR3 DNA reads as TGTGCCAGCAGTAAATCCGGGACGCAGACCTACGAGCAGTACTTC. The gene calls are TRBV6-5 and TRBJ2-7; D might be TRBD1 or TRBD2, each matching 5 bases. Trimming took off 5 bases at V and 2 bases at J, with 16 bases between the two ends. CDR3 size: 15 residues. Germline assignment: CDR1 MNHEY and CDR2 SVGAGI.

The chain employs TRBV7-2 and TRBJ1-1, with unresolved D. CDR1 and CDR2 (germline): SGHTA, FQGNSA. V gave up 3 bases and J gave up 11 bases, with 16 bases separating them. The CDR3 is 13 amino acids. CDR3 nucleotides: TGTGCCAGCAGCTTTTCACCTGGCGGTGGGGCTTTCTTT. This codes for CASSFSPGGGAFF.

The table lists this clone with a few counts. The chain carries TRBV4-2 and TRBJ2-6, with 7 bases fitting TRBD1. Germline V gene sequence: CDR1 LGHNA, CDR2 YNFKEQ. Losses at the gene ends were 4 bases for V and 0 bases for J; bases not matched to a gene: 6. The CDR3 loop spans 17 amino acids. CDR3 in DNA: TGTGCCAGCAGCCGAGACAGGGCACTCTCTGGGGCCAACGTCCTGACTTTC. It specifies CASSRDRALSGANVLTF.

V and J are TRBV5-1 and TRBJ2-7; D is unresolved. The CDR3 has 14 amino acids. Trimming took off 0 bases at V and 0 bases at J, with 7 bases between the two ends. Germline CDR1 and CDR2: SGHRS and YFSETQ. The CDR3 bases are TGCGCCAGCAGCTTGGAGACGTCCTCCTACGAGCAGTACTTC. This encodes CASSLETSSYEQYF.

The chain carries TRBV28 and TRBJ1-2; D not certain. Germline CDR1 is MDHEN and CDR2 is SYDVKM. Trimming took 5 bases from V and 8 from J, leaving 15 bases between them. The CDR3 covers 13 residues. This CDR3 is CASSLPGGRGYTF. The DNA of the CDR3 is TGTGCCAGCAGTCTCCCGGGAGGCAGAGGCTACACCTTC.

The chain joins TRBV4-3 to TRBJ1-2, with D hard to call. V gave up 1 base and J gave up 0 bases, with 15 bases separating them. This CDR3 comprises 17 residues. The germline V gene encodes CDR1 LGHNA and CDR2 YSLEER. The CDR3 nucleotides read TGCGCCAGCAGCCAAGCACCGTCCGAAGCCACTAACTATGGCTACACCTTC. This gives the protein CASSQAPSEATNYGYTF.

This CDR3 is CASIARGNTEAFF. CDR3 DNA sequence: TGTGCCAGTATAGCTAGGGGGAACACTGAAGCTTTCTTT. The rearrangement links TRBV19 to TRBJ1-1, with a possible D match to TRBD1 (5 bases). The CDR3 sequence is 13 residues long. Germline CDR1 is LNHDA and CDR2 is SQIVND (reference sequence). The V end lost 7 bases, the J end lost 1 base, and 10 bases lay between the germline ends. The full variable domain, in which reference TRBV19 and TRBJ1-1 provide the parts outside the CDR3, is DGGITQSPKYLFRKEGQNVTLSCEQNLNHDAMYWYRQDPGQGLRLIYYSQIVNDFQKGDIAEGYSVSREKKESFPLTVTSAQKNPTAFYLCASIARGNTEAFFGQGTRLTVV.